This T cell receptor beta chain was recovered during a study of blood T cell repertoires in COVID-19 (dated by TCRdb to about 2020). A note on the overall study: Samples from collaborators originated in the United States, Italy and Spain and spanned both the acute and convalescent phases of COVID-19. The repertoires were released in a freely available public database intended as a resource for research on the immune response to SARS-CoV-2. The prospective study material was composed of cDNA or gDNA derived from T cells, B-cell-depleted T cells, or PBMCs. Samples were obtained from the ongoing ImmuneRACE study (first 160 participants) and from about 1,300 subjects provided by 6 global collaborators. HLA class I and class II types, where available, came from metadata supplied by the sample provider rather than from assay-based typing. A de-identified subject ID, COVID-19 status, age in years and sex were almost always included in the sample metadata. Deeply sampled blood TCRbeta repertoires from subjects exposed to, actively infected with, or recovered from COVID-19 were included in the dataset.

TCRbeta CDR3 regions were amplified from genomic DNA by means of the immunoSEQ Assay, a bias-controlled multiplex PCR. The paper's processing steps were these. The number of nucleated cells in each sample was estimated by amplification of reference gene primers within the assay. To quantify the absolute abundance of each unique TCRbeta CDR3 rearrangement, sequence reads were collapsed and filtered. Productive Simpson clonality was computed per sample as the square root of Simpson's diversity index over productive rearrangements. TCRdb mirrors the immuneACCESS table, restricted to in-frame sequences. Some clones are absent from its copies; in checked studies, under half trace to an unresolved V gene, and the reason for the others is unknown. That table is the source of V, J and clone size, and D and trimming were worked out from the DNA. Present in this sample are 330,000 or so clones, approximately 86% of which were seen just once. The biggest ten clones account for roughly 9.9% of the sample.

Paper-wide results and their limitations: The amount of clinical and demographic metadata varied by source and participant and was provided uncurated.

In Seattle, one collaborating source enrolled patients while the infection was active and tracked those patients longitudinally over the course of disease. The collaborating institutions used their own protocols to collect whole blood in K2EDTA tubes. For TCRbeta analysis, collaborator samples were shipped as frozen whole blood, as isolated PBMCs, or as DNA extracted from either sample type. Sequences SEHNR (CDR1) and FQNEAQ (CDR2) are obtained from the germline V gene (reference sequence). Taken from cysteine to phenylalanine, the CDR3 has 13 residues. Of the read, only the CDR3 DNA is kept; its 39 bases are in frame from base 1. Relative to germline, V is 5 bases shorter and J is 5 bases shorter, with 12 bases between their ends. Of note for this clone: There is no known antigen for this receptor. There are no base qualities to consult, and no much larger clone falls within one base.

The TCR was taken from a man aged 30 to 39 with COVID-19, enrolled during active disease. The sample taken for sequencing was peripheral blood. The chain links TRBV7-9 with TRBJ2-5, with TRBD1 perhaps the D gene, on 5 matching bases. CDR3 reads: CASSRRDWETQYF. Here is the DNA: TGTGCCAGCAGCCGCAGGGATTGGGAGACCCAGTACTTC. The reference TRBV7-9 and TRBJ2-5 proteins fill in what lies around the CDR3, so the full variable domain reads DTGVSQNPRHKITKRGQNVTFRCDPISEHNRLYWYRQTLGQGPEFLTYFQNEAQLEKSRLLSDRFSAERPKGSFSTLEIQRTEQGDSAMYLCASSRRDWETQYFGPGTRLLVL.